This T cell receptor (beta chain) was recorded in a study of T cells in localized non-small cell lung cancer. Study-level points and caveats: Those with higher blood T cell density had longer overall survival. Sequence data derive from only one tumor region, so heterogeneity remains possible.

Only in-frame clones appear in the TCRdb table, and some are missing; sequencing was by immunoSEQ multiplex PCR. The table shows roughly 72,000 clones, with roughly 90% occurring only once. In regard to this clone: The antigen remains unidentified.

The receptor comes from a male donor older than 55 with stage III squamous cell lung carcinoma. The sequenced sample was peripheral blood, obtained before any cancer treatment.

This CDR3 reads CASSLSWGSYNEQFF. As DNA, the CDR3 is TGTGCCAGCAGTTTATCGTGGGGCTCCTACAATGAGCAGTTCTTC. The V call is TRBV27, the J call TRBJ2-1; D is unresolved. The V end lost 0 bases, the J end lost 0 bases, and 6 bases lay between the germline ends. The CDR3 runs 15 residues. Germline V gene data show CDR1 as MNHEY and CDR2 as SMNVEV (reference sequence).